These 21 T cell receptor beta chains came from one sample sequenced in a study of blood T cell repertoires in COVID-19. Generated by immunoSEQ multiplex PCR, the TCRdb table keeps only in-frame clones and is missing some. The sample records about 470,000 clones, 87% being singletons. The sequenced sample was PBMCs or T cells enriched from blood (not recorded which). The source of these receptors is a woman aged 18 to 35 who had recovered from COVID-19.

Notes on this clone: Other DNA sequences from this sample encode an identical CDR3 as well. The V gene is TRBV5-1, the J gene TRBJ1-5, with 7 nucleotides matching TRBD1. The V gene end was trimmed by 2 bases and the J gene end by 0 bases; junction bases not matched to a gene: 2. CDR3 length equals 15 residues. Germline CDR1 reads SGHRS; CDR2 reads YFSETQ. CDR3 coding DNA: TGCGCCAGCAGCTTAGGGACAGATAGCAATCAGCCCCAGCATTTT. It is translated as CASSLGTDSNQPQHF.

V gene TRBV5-1 combines with J gene TRBJ1-5; D call uncertain. This CDR3 contains 13 residues. Per the germline V gene, CDR1 is SGHRS and CDR2 is YFSETQ. V lost 7 bases and J lost 3, with 11 bases in between. The CDR3 DNA follows: TGCGCCAGCTCCGAGGGTTACAATCAGCCCCAGCATTTT. This encodes CASSEGYNQPQHF. The full variable domain, its missing parts supplied by reference TRBV5-1 and TRBJ1-5, is KAGVTQTPRYLIKTRGQQVTLSCSPISGHRSVSWYQQTPGQGLQFLFEYFSETQRNKGNFPGRFSGRQFSNSRSEMNVSTLELGDSALYLCASSEGYNQPQHFGDGTRLSIL.

This clone is a singleton in its sample. V is TRBV23-1 and J is TRBJ1-2, with D possibly TRBD1 on 6 matching bases. TRBV23-1 is reported as an ORF; its role is uncertain. Trimming removed 0 bases from V and 8 bases from J, with 19 bases in between. The CDR3 loop spans 16 amino acids. CDR3 sequence reads: CASSQSTPGTRPGYTF. The DNA of the CDR3 is TGCGCCAGCAGTCAATCAACCCCAGGGACAAGACCGGGCTACACCTTC.

V gene TRBV19 combines with J gene TRBJ2-7; 9 nucleotides align to TRBD1. CDR3 size: 13 residues. Trimming cost V 10 bases and J 5 bases; bases outside gene matches: 9. Germline CDR1 reads LNHDA; CDR2 reads SQIVND (reference sequence). The CDR3 DNA is TGTGCCACCTCGGAACAGGGGGCCGACGAGCAGTACTTC. Protein sequence: CATSEQGADEQYF.

The chain employs TRBV6-5 and TRBJ1-1; TRBD1 might be the D (5 bases). The germline V gene encodes CDR1 MNHEY and CDR2 SVGAGI. The V end was cut by 2 bases, the J end by 10 bases, with 14 bases between. The CDR3 contains 13 residues. The CDR3 loop is CASSYPGSARAFF. The DNA for the CDR3 is TGTGCCAGCAGTTACCCAGGGTCGGCTAGAGCTTTCTTT.

The chain couples TRBV5-1 to TRBJ2-3; 11 positions agree with TRBD2. Trimming at V came to 3 bases and at J to 3 bases, leaving 6 bases not matched to a gene. From germline, CDR1 is SGHRS and CDR2 YFSETQ. This CDR3 spans 16 amino acids. CDR3 bases: TGCGCCAGCAGCTATAATATAGCGGGGGGGACAGATACGCAGTATTTT. It encodes CASSYNIAGGTDTQYF.

V usage is TRBV3-1 (or the pseudogene TRBV3-2) and J usage is TRBJ2-1; 8 bases agree with TRBD2. V lost 5 bases and J lost 6; bases outside the gene matches: 6. The CDR3 totals 14 residues. Germline loops: CDR1 LGHDT, CDR2 YNNKEL (reference sequence). The CDR3 DNA reads as TGTGCCAGCAGCGCGGGGGGCCGGGGCAATGAGCAGTTCTTC. Amino acid sequence: CASSAGGRGNEQFF.

The chain uses TRBV27 and TRBJ1-1; TRBD1 agrees at 10 bases. The germline V gene encodes CDR1 MNHEY and CDR2 SMNVEV (reference sequence). V lost 6 bases and J lost 5; bases outside the gene matches: 6. The CDR3 runs 14 residues. CDR3 nucleotide sequence: TGTGCCAGCAGACAGGGGGACAGGGGAACTGAAGCTTTCTTT. This translates into CASRQGDRGTEAFF.

CDR3 protein: CASSIREQGGNQPQHF. Here the CDR3 DNA reads TGTGCCAGTAGTATACGAGAACAGGGGGGCAATCAGCCCCAGCATTTT. This chain links TRBV19 with TRBJ1-5; TRBD1 agrees at 8 bases. J lost 2 bases, V lost 2 bases, and 5 bases had no gene match. CDR3 length equals 16 residues. Germline lookup yields CDR1 LNHDA and CDR2 SQIVND (reference sequence).

This clone turned up a few times. The gene calls are TRBV28 and TRBJ1-1; tentatively, D is TRBD1 (5 bases). This CDR3 is built from 13 residues. V lost 11 bases and J lost 0, with 13 bases in between. Germline CDR1 MDHEN, CDR2 SYDVKM. As DNA, the CDR3 is TGTGCCCTACAGGAAACCATGAACACTGAAGCTTTCTTT. Translated: CALQETMNTEAFF.

The chain is built from TRBV6-2 or TRBV6-3 and TRBJ2-3; no clear D. Germline CDR1 MNHEY, CDR2 SVGEGT. The CDR3 has 13 amino acids. Trimming pared 5 bases from V and 4 bases from J, leaving 10 bases between. CDR3 in DNA: TGTGCCAGCAGTCAACAGTCCCCAGATACGCAGTATTTT. Translated, it gives CASSQQSPDTQYF.

The chain couples TRBV15 to TRBJ1-6; D is unresolved. The ends were cut back, 1 base at V and 9 bases at J, with 10 bases in the middle. Germline V gene lookup returns CDR1 LNHNV and CDR2 YYDKDF (reference sequence). The CDR3 loop spans 14 amino acids. This CDR3 reads CATSRVRGLSPLHF. Written as DNA, the CDR3 is TGTGCCACCAGCAGAGTTCGAGGACTTTCACCCCTCCACTTT. The variable domain in full, with the rest retrieved from reference TRBV15 and TRBJ1-6, is DAMVIQNPRYQVTQFGKPVTLSCSQTLNHNVMYWYQQKSSQAPKLLFHYYDKDFNNEADTPDNFQSRRPNTSFCFLDIRSPGLGDTAMYLCATSRVRGLSPLHFGNGTRLTVT.

This chain joins TRBV7-2 and TRBJ2-5; D is unresolved. The CDR3 length is 14 residues. V was clipped by 3 bases and J by 2 bases, with 10 bases between them. The V gene's germline CDR1 is SGHTA and CDR2 FQGNSA. The CDR3 spells CASSLSDFQETQYF. The CDR3, as DNA: TGTGCCAGCAGCTTGTCTGACTTTCAAGAGACCCAGTACTTC.

The chain combines TRBV3-1 (or the pseudogene TRBV3-2) with TRBJ2-7, with a tentative D call TRBD1 (5 bases). The germline gives CDR1 LGHDT, CDR2 YNNKEL (reference sequence). V lost 0 bases and J 6 bases, leaving 18 bases between the germline ends. This CDR3 spans 16 amino acids. Here the CDR3 reads CASSQDVIQGAAEQYF. In DNA form, the CDR3 reads TGTGCCAGCAGCCAAGACGTTATCCAGGGTGCGGCCGAGCAGTACTTC.

This clone has more than one count but fewer than ten. The chain has TRBV2 and TRBJ1-5; D possibly corresponds to TRBD1 (6 bases). V was shortened by 5 bases and J by 2 bases, with 13 bases between the two germline ends. The length of the CDR3 is 15 residues. Germline V gives CDR1 SNHLY, CDR2 FYNNEI. The chain's CDR3 is CASSTGLSGNQPQHF. The CDR3 bases are TGTGCCAGCAGTACAGGGCTATCAGGCAATCAGCCCCAGCATTTT. Together with reference TRBV2 and TRBJ1-5, the CDR3 gives the full variable domain: EPEVTQTPSHQVTQMGQEVILRCVPISNHLYFYWYRQILGQKVEFLVSFYNNEISEKSEIFDDQFSVERPDGSNFTLKIRSTKLEDSAMYFCASSTGLSGNQPQHFGDGTRLSIL.

This rearrangement joins TRBV7-7 to TRBJ2-5; D uncertain. Germline V gene data show CDR1 as SSHAT and CDR2 as FNYEAQ (reference sequence). The V end lost 5 bases, the J end lost 7 bases, and 14 bases lay between the germline ends. CDR3 length: 13 amino acids. CDR3 DNA sequence: TGTGCCAGCAGCCTATACCAGGATAGGACCCAGTACTTC. Translation gives CASSLYQDRTQYF.

The chain links TRBV9 to TRBJ2-3; D remains unclear. CDR3 size: 15 residues. Trimming took off 0 bases at V and 2 bases at J, with 10 bases between the two ends. CDR1 is SGDLS, CDR2 YYNGEE, per germline. The CDR3, as DNA: TGTGCCAGCAGCGTAGGTCGCGCCCCCACAGATACGCAGTATTTT. It specifies CASSVGRAPTDTQYF.

This rearrangement joins TRBV7-6 to TRBJ2-3; D is unclear. Trimming took off 5 bases at V and 2 bases at J, with 14 bases between the two ends. The germline gives CDR1 SGHVS, CDR2 FNYEAQ. This CDR3 region has 15 residues. DNA for the CDR3: TGTGCCAGCAGCCCCACCCTCGCAGACACAGATACGCAGTATTTT. Translating gives CASSPTLADTDTQYF.

This chain connects TRBV5-6 to TRBJ2-3, with TRBD1 matching over 9 bases. Trimming cost V 3 bases and J 0 bases; bases outside gene matches: 14. The CDR3 length is 19 residues. The germline V gene has CDR1 SGHDT and CDR2 YYEEEE. CDR3 region: CASSSRANRGRASTDTQYF. The CDR3 bases are TGTGCCAGCAGCTCCCGTGCTAACAGGGGGCGTGCTAGCACAGATACGCAGTATTTT.

The chain couples TRBV19 to TRBJ1-5, with 9 positions matching TRBD1. After removal of 4 bases from V and 7 bases from J, the junction contained 8 bases not matched to a gene. The CDR3 has 15 residues. Germline loops: CDR1 LNHDA, CDR2 SQIVND (reference sequence). CDR3 in amino acids: CASSSRDREGQPQHF. In DNA form, the CDR3 reads TGTGCCAGTAGTAGTAGGGACAGGGAGGGCCAGCCCCAGCATTTT.

The rearrangement uses TRBV11-2 and TRBJ2-1; 8 bases agree with TRBD1. The germline V gene encodes CDR1 SGHAT and CDR2 FQNNGV. This CDR3 has 18 amino acids. V dropped 3 bases and J dropped 1; count of bases not matched to a gene: 11. The CDR3 loop reads CASSFFSRTGRSYNEQFF. The CDR3 nucleotides are TGTGCCAGCAGCTTTTTTAGCAGGACAGGGAGATCCTACAATGAGCAGTTCTTC.